The present T cell receptor beta chain was sequenced within a study of T-cell memory formation after mild COVID-19. The study's findings and limits: Among CD4+ contracting clones, most were CM and EM, and CD8+ ones EMRA.

Germline V CDR1 and CDR2: KGHDR, SFDVKD. Trimming at V came to 1 base and at J to 9 bases, leaving 11 bases not matched to a gene. This CDR3 comprises 17 residues. TCRdb reprocessed the 5' RACE reads via MiXCR and lists one record per CDR3 protein. The sample holds around 470,000 distinct CDR3 sequences; over 15% are singletons and the top ten take 7.5% to 9.5%. This clonotype was observed a handful of times. The antigen is unknown. The V call is TRBV24-1, the J call TRBJ2-1; the match to TRBD2 covers 10 bases. What was sequenced was PBMCs or a T cell subset sorted from them (not recorded which). This sequence was found in an adult woman who had mild COVID-19 (a few samples of this study predate the infection). Cell type and time point are not known. DNA of the CDR3: TGTGCCACCAGTGATTTAACCGCCGGGACTAGCGCTAGTGAGCAGTTCTTC. Protein sequence: CATSDLTAGTSASEQFF.